This T cell receptor (beta chain) was identified during a study of cytomegalovirus exposure and HLA in healthy donors. Study summary: As an earlier analysis found, roughly 170 million T cells yielded 117 million unique TCR beta sequences.

Germline V CDR1 and CDR2: MGHRA, YSYEKL. The CDR3 runs to 18 residues. The J segment lost 0 bases and the V segment lost 4 bases, leaving 11 bases of the junction unmatched. 60 Vbeta and 13 Jbeta primers were used in PCR. Using immunoSEQ multiplex PCR, the repertoire was profiled, and TCRdb retains in-frame clones only, with some absent. The sample contains about 180,000 clones, about 85% of which appear only once. The clonotype was recovered from a girl aged 10 to 17 in good health and CMV-seropositive. Material for sequencing was PBMCs. The chain has TRBV4-1 and TRBJ2-1; the match to TRBD2 covers 8 bases. The CDR3 spells CASSPLGLAGFSYNEQFF. In nucleotides, the CDR3 is TGCGCCAGCAGCCCTCTCGGGTTAGCGGGATTCTCCTACAATGAGCAGTTCTTC.